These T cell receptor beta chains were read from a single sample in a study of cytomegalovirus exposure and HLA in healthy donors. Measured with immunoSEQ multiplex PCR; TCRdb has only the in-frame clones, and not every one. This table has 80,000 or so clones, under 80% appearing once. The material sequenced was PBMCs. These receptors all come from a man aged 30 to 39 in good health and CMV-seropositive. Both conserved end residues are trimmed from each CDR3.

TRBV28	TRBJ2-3	ASSFGIKEADTQY
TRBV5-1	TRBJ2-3	ASSLGALAGGSDTQY
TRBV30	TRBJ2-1	AGSSGLSYNEQF
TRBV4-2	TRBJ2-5	ASSQGLSEQETQY
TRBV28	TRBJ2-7	ASSPGAAFIAEQY
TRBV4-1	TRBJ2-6	ASRSDRASGANVLT
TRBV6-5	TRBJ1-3	ASSYATQGDTIY
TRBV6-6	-	ASSKGTNYEQY
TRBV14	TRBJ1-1	ASSPRLNTEAF
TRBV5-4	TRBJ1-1	ASSGGWGTGTEAF
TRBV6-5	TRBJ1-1	ASSPPGQNTEAF
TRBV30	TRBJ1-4	AWSSGTGREKLF
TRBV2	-	ASTGVSYEQY
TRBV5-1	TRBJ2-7	ASSLDRGEQY
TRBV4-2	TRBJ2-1	ASSQDSGGAYNEQF
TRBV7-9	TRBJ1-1	ASHRGANTEAF
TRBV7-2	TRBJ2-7	ASSLGLAGEQY
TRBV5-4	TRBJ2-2	ASREGEKTGELF
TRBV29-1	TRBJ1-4	SVGGTHEKLF
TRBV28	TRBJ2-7	ASGGAGGGYEQY
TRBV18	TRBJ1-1	ASSPLTGTEAF
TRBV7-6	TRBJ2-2	ASSPVGGYTGELF
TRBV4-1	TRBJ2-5	ASSLDRTQTQY
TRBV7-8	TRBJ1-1	ASSLGENTEAF
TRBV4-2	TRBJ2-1	ASSQEKAGVPLNEQF
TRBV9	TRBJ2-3	ASSVAGDFGTDTQY
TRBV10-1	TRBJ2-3	ASTDSLRGLSTDTQY
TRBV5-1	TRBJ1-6	ASSLANRANSPLH
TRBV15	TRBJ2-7	ATSRDRSYEQY
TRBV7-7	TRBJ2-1	ASSLRLAGDRNEQF
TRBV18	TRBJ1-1	ASSLGQGRLNTEAF
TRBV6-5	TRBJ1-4	ASRETGYGEKLF
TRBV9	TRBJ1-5	ASSVDGQPQH
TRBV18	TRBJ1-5	ASSPTAGPQH
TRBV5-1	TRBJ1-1	ASSLTDNTEAF
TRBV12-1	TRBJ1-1	ASSHDSNTEAF
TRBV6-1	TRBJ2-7	ASRYGTGSYYEQY
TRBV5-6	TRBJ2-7	ASSYEGGPYEQY
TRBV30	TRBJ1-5	AWRGDRGDQPQN
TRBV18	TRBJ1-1	ASSPSGGLRKTEAF
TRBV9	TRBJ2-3	ASSVTGSSTDTQY
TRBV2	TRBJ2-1	ASSRTSGGAGEQF
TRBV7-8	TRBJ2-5	ASSLDLYGNQETQY
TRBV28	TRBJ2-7	ASSLRERKQY
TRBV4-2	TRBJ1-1	ASRSGGGTEAF
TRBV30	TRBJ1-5	AWSASGTVNQPQH
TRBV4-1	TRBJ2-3	ASSLLHGTGTDTQY
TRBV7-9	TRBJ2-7	ASSATGASYEQY
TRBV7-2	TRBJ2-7	ASSRTRTGDPYEQY
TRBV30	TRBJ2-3	AWSSGSGDTQY